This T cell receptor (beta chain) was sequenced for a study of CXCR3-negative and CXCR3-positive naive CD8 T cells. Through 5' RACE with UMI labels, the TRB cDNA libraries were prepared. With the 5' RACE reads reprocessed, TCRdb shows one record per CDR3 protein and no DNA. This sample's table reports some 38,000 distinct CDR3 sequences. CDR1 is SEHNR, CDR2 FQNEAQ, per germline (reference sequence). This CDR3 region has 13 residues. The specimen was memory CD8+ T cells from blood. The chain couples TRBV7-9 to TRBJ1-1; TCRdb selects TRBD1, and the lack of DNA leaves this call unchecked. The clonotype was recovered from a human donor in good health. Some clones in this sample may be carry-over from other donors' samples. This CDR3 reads CASSLRQGAEAFF.